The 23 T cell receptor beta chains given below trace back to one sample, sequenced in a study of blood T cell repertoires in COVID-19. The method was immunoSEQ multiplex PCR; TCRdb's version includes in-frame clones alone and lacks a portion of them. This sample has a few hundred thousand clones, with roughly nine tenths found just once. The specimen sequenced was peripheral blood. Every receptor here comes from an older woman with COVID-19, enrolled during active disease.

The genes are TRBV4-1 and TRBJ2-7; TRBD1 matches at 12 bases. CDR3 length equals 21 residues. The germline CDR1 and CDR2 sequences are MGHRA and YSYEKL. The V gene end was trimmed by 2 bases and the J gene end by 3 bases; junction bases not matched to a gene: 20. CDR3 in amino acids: CASSQRSVAGTGGVGNYEQYF. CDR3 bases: TGCGCCAGCAGCCAACGAAGCGTTGCCGGGACAGGGGGCGTTGGAAACTACGAGCAGTACTTC.

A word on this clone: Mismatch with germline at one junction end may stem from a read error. The CDR3 loop reads CASTLGLGRNSPLHF. CDR3 coding DNA: TGTGCCAGCACCTTGGGGTTGGGCCGAAATTCACCCCTCCACTTT. This chain connects TRBV5-6 to TRBJ1-6; D ambiguous. This CDR3 comprises 15 residues. Per germline, CDR1 SGHDT and CDR2 YYEEEE.

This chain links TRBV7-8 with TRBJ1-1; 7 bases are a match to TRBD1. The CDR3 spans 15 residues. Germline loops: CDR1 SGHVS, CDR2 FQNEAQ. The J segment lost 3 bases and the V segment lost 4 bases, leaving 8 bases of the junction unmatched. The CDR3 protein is CASSSQGQSYTEAFF. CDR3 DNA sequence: TGTGCCAGCAGCTCCCAGGGACAGTCTTACACTGAAGCTTTCTTT. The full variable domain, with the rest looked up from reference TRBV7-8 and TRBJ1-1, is GAGVSQSPRYKVAKRGQDVALRCDPISGHVSLFWYQQALGQGPEFLTYFQNEAQLDKSGLPSDRFFAERPEGSVSTLKIQRTQQEDSAVYLCASSSQGQSYTEAFFGQGTRLTVV.

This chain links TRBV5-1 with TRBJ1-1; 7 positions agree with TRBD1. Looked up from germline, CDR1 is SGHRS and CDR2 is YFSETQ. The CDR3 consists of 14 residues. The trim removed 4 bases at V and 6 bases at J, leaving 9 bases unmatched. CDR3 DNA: TGCGCCAGCAGCCCCGGGACAGCAATAGCTGAAGCTTTCTTT. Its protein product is CASSPGTAIAEAFF.

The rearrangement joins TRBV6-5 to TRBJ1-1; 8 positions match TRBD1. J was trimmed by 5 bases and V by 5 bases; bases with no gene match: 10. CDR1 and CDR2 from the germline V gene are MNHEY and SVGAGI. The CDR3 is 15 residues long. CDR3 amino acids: CASSLGQGWGTEAFF. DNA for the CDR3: TGTGCCAGCAGTCTAGGACAGGGATGGGGTACTGAAGCTTTCTTT.

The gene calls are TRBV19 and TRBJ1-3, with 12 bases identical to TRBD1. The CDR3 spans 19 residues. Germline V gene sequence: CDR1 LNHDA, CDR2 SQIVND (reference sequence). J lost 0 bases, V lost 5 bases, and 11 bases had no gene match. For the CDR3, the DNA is TGTGCCAGTAGTCACCGGGACAGGGGGCTCACTACCTCTGGAAACACCATATATTTT. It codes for CASSHRDRGLTTSGNTIYF.

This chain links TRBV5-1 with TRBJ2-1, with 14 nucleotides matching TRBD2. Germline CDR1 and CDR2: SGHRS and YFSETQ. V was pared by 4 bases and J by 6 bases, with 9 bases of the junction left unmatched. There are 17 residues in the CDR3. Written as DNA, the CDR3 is TGCGCCAGCAGCCCGCGGACTAGCGGGGGGCCTATCAATGAGCAGTTCTTC. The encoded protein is CASSPRTSGGPINEQFF.

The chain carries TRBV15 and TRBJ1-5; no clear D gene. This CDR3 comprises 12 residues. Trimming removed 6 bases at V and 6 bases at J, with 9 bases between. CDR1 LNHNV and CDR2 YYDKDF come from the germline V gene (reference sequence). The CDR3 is CATSSEVQPQHF. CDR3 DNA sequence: TGTGCCACCAGTAGCGAGGTTCAGCCCCAGCATTTT.

CDR3 bases: TGTGCCAGCAGCTTAGGCGGGAGGTCCTACAATGAGCAGTTCTTC. This gives the protein CASSLGGRSYNEQFF. The chain recombines TRBV11-3 with TRBJ2-1, with 8 bases aligning to TRBD2. The germline V gene has CDR1 SGHNT and CDR2 YENEEA. The ends lost 1 base at V and 1 base at J; junction bases unmatched: 0. CDR3 size: 15 residues.

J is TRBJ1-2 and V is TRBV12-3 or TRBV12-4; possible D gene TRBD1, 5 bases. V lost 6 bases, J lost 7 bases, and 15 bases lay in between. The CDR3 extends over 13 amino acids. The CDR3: CASSHSGTLGYTF. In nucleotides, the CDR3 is TGTGCCAGCAGCCACTCCGGGACTCTTGGCTACACCTTC.

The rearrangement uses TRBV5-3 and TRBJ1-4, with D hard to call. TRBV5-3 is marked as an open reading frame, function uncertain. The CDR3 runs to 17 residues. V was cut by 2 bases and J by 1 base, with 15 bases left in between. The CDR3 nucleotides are TGTGCCAGAAGCTTATGCCGGGGAATCAAAACTAATGAAAAACTGTTTTTT. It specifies CARSLCRGIKTNEKLFF.

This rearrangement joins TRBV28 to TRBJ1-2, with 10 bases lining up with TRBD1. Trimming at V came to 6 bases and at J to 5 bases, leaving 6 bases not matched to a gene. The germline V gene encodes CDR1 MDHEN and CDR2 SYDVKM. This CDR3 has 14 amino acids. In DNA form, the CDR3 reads TGTGCCAGCAGCGGGACAGGGGTAATGTATGGCTACACCTTC. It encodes CASSGTGVMYGYTF.

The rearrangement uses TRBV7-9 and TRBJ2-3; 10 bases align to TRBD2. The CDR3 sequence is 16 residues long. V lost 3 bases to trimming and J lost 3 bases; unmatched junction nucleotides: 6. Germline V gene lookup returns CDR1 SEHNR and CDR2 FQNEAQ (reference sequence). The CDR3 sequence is CASSLLAGGGTDTQYF. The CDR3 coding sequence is TGTGCCAGCAGCTTGTTAGCGGGGGGCGGAACAGATACGCAGTATTTT.

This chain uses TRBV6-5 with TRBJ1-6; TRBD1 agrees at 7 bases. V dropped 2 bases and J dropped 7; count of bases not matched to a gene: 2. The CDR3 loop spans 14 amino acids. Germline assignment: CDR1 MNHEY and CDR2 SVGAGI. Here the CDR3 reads CASSYVRGNSPLHF. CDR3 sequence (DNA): TGTGCCAGCAGTTACGTCAGGGGGAATTCACCCCTCCACTTT.

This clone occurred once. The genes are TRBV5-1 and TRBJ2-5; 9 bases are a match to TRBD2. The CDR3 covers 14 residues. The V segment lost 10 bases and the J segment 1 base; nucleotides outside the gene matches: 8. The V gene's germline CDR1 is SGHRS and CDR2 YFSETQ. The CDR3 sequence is CARRGGGGQETQYF. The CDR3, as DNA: TGCGCCCGCCGCGGCGGGGGGGGCCAAGAGACCCAGTACTTC. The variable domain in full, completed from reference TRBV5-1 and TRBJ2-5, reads KAGVTQTPRYLIKTRGQQVTLSCSPISGHRSVSWYQQTPGQGLQFLFEYFSETQRNKGNFPGRFSGRQFSNSRSEMNVSTLELGDSALYLCARRGGGGQETQYFGPGTRLLVL.

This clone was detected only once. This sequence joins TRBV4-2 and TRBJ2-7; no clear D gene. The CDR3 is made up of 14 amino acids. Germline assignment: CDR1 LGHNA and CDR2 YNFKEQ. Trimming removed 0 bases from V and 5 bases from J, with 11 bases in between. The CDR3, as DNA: TGTGCCAGCAGCCAAGAACAGTTGCGCAACGAGCAGTACTTC. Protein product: CASSQEQLRNEQYF.

DNA of the CDR3: TGTGCCAGCAGCGTAGGGGGAAATAGCGGAAATGAGCAGTTCTTC. Its protein product is CASSVGGNSGNEQFF. The genes are TRBV9 and TRBJ2-1, with D possibly being TRBD2 (6 bases). CDR1 and CDR2 from the germline V gene are SGDLS and YYNGEE. V was pared by 0 bases and J by 7 bases, with 14 bases between. The CDR3 length is 15 residues.

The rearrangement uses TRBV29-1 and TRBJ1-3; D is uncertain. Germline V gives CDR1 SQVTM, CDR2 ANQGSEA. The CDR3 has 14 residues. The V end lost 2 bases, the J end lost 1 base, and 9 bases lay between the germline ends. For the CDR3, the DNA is TGCAGCGTTGAACTGGGCTTTTCTGGAAACACCATATATTTT. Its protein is CSVELGFSGNTIYF.

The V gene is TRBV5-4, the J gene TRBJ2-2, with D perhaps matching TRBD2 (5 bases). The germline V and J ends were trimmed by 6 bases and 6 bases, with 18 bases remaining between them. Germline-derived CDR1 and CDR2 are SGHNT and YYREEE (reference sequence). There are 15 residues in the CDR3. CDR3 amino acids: CASTRVGLASGELFF. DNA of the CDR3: TGTGCCAGCACCCGGGTAGGGCTAGCCTCCGGGGAGCTGTTTTTT.

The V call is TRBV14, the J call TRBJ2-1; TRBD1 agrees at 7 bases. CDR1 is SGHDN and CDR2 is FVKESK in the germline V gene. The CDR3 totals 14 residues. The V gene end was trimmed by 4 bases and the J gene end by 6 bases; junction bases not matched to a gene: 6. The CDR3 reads CASSRQGKTNEQFF. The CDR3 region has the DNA TGTGCCAGCAGCCGACAGGGCAAGACCAATGAGCAGTTCTTC.

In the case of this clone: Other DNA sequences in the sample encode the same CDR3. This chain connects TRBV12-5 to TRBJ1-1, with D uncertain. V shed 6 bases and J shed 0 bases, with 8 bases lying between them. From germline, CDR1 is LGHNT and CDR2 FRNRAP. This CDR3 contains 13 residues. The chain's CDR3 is CASGPGLNTEAFF. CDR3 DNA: TGTGCTAGTGGGCCGGGGTTGAACACTGAAGCTTTCTTT. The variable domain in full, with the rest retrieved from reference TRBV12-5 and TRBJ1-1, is DARVTQTPRHKVTEMGQEVTMRCQPILGHNTVFWYRQTMMQGLELLAYFRNRAPLDDSGMPKDRFSAEMPDATLATLKIQPSEPRDSAVYFCASGPGLNTEAFFGQGTRLTVV.

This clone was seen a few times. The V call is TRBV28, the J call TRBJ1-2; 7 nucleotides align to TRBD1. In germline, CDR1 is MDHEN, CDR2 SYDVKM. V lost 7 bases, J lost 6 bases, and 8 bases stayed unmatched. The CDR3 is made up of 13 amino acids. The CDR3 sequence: CASNIDRENGYTF. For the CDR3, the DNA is TGTGCCAGCAATATAGACAGGGAGAATGGCTACACCTTC.

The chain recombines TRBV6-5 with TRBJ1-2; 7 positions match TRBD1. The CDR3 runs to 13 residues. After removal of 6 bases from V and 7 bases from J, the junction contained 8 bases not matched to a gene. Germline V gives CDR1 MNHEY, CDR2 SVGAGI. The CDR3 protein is CASRSQGRAGYTF. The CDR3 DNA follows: TGTGCCAGCAGGTCACAGGGGCGGGCTGGCTACACCTTC.